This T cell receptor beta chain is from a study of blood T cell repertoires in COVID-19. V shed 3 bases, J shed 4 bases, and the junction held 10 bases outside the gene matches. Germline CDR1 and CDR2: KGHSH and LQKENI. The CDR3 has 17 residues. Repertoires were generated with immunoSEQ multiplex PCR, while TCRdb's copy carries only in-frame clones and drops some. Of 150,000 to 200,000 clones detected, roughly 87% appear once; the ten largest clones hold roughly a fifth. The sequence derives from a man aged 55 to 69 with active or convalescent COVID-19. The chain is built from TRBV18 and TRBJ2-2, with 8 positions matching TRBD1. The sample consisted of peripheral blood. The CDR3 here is CASSPSIEDRVTGELFF. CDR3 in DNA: TGTGCCAGCTCACCTTCTATAGAGGACAGGGTCACCGGGGAGCTGTTTTTT. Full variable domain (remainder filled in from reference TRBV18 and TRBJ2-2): NAGVMQNPRHLVRRRGQEARLRCSPMKGHSHVYWYRQLPEEGLKFMVYLQKENIIDESGMPKERFSAEFPKEGPSILRIQQVVRGDSAAYFCASSPSIEDRVTGELFFGEGSRLTVL.